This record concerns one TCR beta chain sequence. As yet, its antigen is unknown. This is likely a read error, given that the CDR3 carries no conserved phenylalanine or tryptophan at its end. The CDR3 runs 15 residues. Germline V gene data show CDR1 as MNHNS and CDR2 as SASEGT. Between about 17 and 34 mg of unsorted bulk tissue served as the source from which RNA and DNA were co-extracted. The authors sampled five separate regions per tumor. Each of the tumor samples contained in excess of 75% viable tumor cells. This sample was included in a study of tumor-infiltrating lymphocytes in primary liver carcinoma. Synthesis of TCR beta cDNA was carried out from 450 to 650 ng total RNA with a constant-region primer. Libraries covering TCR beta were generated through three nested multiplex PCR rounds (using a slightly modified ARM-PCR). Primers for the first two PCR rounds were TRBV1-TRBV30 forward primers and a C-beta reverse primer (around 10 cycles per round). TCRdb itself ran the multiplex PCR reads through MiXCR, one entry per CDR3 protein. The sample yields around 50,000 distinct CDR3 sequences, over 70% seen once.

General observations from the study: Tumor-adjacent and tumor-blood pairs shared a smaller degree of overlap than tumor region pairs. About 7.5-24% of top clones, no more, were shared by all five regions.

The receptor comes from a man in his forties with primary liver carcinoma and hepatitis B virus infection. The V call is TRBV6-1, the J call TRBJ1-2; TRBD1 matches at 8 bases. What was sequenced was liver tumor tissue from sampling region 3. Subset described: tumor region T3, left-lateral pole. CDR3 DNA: TGTGCAAGCAGCCCCCAAGGAGGACAGGGCTATGGCTACACCTTA. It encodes CASSPQGGQGYGYTL.